These 4 T cell receptor beta chains came from one sample sequenced in a study. TCRdb ran MiXCR on the RT-PCR reads and lists one entry per CDR3 protein. The repertoire holds almost 700,000 distinct CDR3 sequences, with 13% to 15% as singletons. Sequenced: memory CD4+ T cells from blood. All receptors come from a female donor in good health, serving as a healthy control.

This clonotype was seen only a few times. The chain joins TRBV20-1 to TRBJ1-6; D is perhaps TRBD1 (6 bases). The CDR3 runs 13 residues. Germline lookup yields CDR1 DFQATT and CDR2 SNEGSKA (reference sequence). Trimming left V 3 bases short and J 8 bases short, with 11 bases between. CDR3 in amino acids: CSAREGGDSPLHF. CDR3 in DNA: TGCAGTGCTAGGGAGGGGGGTGATTCACCCCTCCACTTT.

This clonotype was detected only a few times. The chain links TRBV6-2 or TRBV6-3 to TRBJ1-5, with no clear D. This CDR3 is built from 15 residues. Germline V gene data show CDR1 as MNHEY and CDR2 as SVGEGT. V lost 0 bases to trimming and J lost 6 bases, with 12 bases between them. CDR3 DNA: TGTGCCAGCAGTTACTCGTCGGGGTCGGGTCAGCCCCAGCATTTT. This encodes CASSYSSGSGQPQHF.

This clonotype was counted between two and nine times. The rearrangement links TRBV20-1 to TRBJ2-3; 15 bases map to TRBD2. With V trimmed by 1 base and J by 1 base, 9 bases remained unmatched. From germline, CDR1 is DFQATT and CDR2 SNEGSKA (reference sequence). CDR3 length: 19 amino acids. The CDR3 protein is CSARAPGLAGGRRTDTQYF. CDR3 nucleotide sequence: TGCAGTGCTAGAGCCCCCGGACTAGCGGGAGGGCGCCGCACAGATACGCAGTATTTT.

The sample holds a few counts of this clonotype. J is TRBJ1-2 and V is TRBV29-1; 8 bases agree with TRBD1. Germline V gives CDR1 SQVTM, CDR2 ANQGSEA. This CDR3 is built from 12 residues. The V and J ends lost 4 bases and 4 bases, in that order; junction bases with no gene match: 2. The CDR3 protein is CSVAGQGYGYTF. The CDR3 coding sequence is TGCAGCGTTGCCGGACAGGGCTATGGCTACACCTTC.